One and the same sample provided the 27 T cell receptor beta chains below, sequenced in a study of cytomegalovirus exposure and HLA in healthy donors. PCR primers comprised 60 Vbeta and 13 Jbeta primers. Clones were sequenced by immunoSEQ multiplex PCR, and TCRdb holds only the in-frame ones, with some missing. The top ten hold 7.3% of the sample, which has about 120,000 clones, 74% seen once. Material: PBMCs. The origin of the receptors is a male donor in good health and CMV-seronegative.

This clone was observed a few times. The chain employs TRBV4-1 and TRBJ2-1, with D maybe TRBD2 (6 bases). V was pared by 0 bases and J by 0 bases, with 9 bases between. Germline lookup yields CDR1 MGHRA and CDR2 YSYEKL. This CDR3 comprises 16 residues. CDR3 residues: CASSQERGSSYNEQFF. The CDR3 DNA is TGCGCCAGCAGCCAAGAACGGGGGAGCTCCTACAATGAGCAGTTCTTC.

This chain connects TRBV5-6 to TRBJ2-5; 9 bases are shared with TRBD1. CDR3 size: 15 residues. With V trimmed by 3 bases and J by 4 bases, 7 bases remained unmatched. Per germline, CDR1 SGHDT and CDR2 YYEEEE. The CDR3 nucleotides are TGTGCCAGCAGCTCCCCCGGGACAGGGATAGAGACCCAGTACTTC. This translates into CASSSPGTGIETQYF.

The chain recombines TRBV6-5 with TRBJ2-4; 8 bases are a match to TRBD1. The CDR3 contains 15 residues. CDR1 and CDR2 from the germline V gene are MNHEY and SVGAGI. V was pared by 10 bases and J by 2 bases, with 10 bases of the junction left unmatched. The CDR3 DNA reads as TGTGCCACCTTCGGACAGGGTGGGACCAAAAACATTCAGTACTTC. Its protein product is CATFGQGGTKNIQYF.

The chain joins TRBV28 to TRBJ1-2; D might be TRBD1 (6 bases). CDR1 is MDHEN and CDR2 is SYDVKM in the germline V gene. The V end lost 3 bases, the J end lost 2 bases, and 7 bases lay between the germline ends. The length of the CDR3 is 13 residues. The CDR3 bases are TGTGCCAGCAGTTTGGACAGAAACTATGGCTACACCTTC. This gives the protein CASSLDRNYGYTF.

The gene calls are TRBV7-9 and TRBJ2-1; D perhaps matches TRBD2 (7 bases). Germline lookup yields CDR1 SEHNR and CDR2 FQNEAQ (reference sequence). CDR3 length: 15 residues. Trimming removed 5 bases at V and 2 bases at J, with 13 bases between. The CDR3 loop reads CASSNQGGAYNEQFF. CDR3 bases: TGTGCCAGCAGCAATCAAGGGGGGGCCTACAATGAGCAGTTCTTC.

V usage is TRBV6-5 and J usage is TRBJ2-4, with D unresolved. V shed 7 bases and J shed 9 bases, with 16 bases lying between them. The V gene's germline CDR1 is MNHEY and CDR2 SVGAGI. The CDR3 covers 13 residues. CDR3 loop: CASTTLGIPIQYF. The CDR3, as DNA: TGTGCCAGCACCACTTTGGGCATCCCCATTCAGTACTTC.

This clone occurred a few times. The genes are TRBV18 and TRBJ2-1; TRBD1 matches 7 bases. Per the germline V gene, CDR1 is KGHSH and CDR2 is LQKENI. The CDR3 extends over 15 amino acids. The ends lost 0 bases at V and 4 bases at J; junction bases unmatched: 3. The DNA for the CDR3 is TGTGCCAGCTCACCACCCGGGACAGTTTACAATGAGCAGTTCTTC. This gives the protein CASSPPGTVYNEQFF.

The chain's CDR3 is CSVEDRRTAEAFF. The CDR3 nucleotides read TGCAGCGTTGAAGACCGACGGACAGCTGAAGCTTTCTTT. V gene TRBV29-1 combines with J gene TRBJ1-1; perhaps TRBD1 as D (6 bases). The CDR3 has 13 residues. Germline V lookup: CDR1 SQVTM, CDR2 ANQGSEA. V was pared by 0 bases and J by 6 bases, with 11 bases between. Supplemented by reference TRBV29-1 and TRBJ1-1, the full variable domain reads SAVISQKPSRDICQRGTSLTIQCQVDSQVTMMFWYRQQPGQSLTLIATANQGSEATYESGFVIDKFPISRPNLTFSTLTVSNMSPEDSSIYLCSVEDRRTAEAFFGQGTRLTVV.

This chain uses TRBV7-3 with TRBJ2-1; 9 bases agree with TRBD2. V shed 2 bases and J 6 bases; nucleotides not matched to a gene: 8. Per germline, CDR1 SGHTA and CDR2 FQGTGA. The CDR3 consists of 16 residues. Here the CDR3 reads CASSLVPSGKGNEQFF. The CDR3 region has the DNA TGTGCCAGCAGCTTAGTGCCTAGCGGGAAGGGCAATGAGCAGTTCTTC.

The chain combines TRBV11-3 with TRBJ2-3; 8 nucleotides match TRBD2. The V segment lost 8 bases and the J segment 1 base; nucleotides outside the gene matches: 8. The CDR3 sequence is 15 residues long. From germline, CDR1 is SGHNT and CDR2 YENEEA. CDR3 DNA: TGTGCCAGCGCCCCGGGGGGGGGTGGCACAGATACGCAGTATTTT. Protein sequence: CASAPGGGGTDTQYF.

V gene TRBV6-1 combines with J gene TRBJ1-6; D is ambiguous. CDR3 length: 13 amino acids. Germline values: CDR1 MNHNS, CDR2 SASEGT. Trimming cost V 3 bases and J 13 bases, with 13 bases left between them. CDR3 DNA: TGTGCCAGCAGTGAGTCCAGTAACGTTCCCCTCCACTTT. Amino acid sequence: CASSESSNVPLHF.

The chain carries TRBV11-2 and TRBJ2-3; D is possibly TRBD2 (5 bases). V was shortened by 5 bases and J by 1 base, with 13 bases between the two germline ends. The CDR3 contains 15 residues. Germline V gene sequence: CDR1 SGHAT, CDR2 FQNNGV. In DNA form, the CDR3 reads TGTGCCAGCAGCCGGCGGGCGGTGCGCACAGATACGCAGTATTTT. It is translated as CASSRRAVRTDTQYF.

The rearrangement uses TRBV27 and TRBJ2-3; 7 nucleotides agree with TRBD2. Per the germline V gene, CDR1 is MNHEY and CDR2 is SMNVEV (reference sequence). CDR3 length: 14 amino acids. V trimming: 4 bases; J trimming: 5 bases; junction bases outside the gene matches: 6. The CDR3 DNA is TGTGCCAGCAGTTCTCAGCGGGGTAGAGATACGCAGTATTTT. Amino acids: CASSSQRGRDTQYF.

The rearrangement links TRBV2 to TRBJ2-1; 7 nucleotides align to TRBD1. Per germline, CDR1 SNHLY and CDR2 FYNNEI. This CDR3 has 15 amino acids. V lost 6 bases to trimming and J lost 5 bases; unmatched junction nucleotides: 10. The CDR3: CASRDREFVHNEQFF. CDR3 sequence (DNA): TGTGCCAGCAGAGACAGGGAATTCGTCCACAATGAGCAGTTCTTC.

The V and J genes are TRBV5-1 and TRBJ2-1, with 11 nucleotides matching TRBD1. The CDR3 is made up of 14 amino acids. Losses at the gene ends were 6 bases for V and 7 bases for J; bases not matched to a gene: 6. Germline CDR1 is SGHRS and CDR2 is YFSETQ. The CDR3 sequence is CASIPGTGGNEQFF. The CDR3 coding sequence is TGCGCCAGCATCCCCGGGACAGGGGGTAATGAGCAGTTCTTC.

The gene calls are TRBV7-2 and TRBJ2-7, with D possibly TRBD2 on 6 matching bases. The CDR3 sequence is 16 residues long. Germline V gene sequence: CDR1 SGHTA, CDR2 FQGNSA. V lost 6 bases and J lost 8, with 26 bases in between. The CDR3 DNA is TGTGCCAGCAGTCGACTCGGGGGTGTTTCGGACTTGCAGCAGTACTTC. Translation gives CASSRLGGVSDLQQYF.

This clone occurred a few times. The genes are TRBV27 and TRBJ2-1, with 7 bases fitting TRBD2. There are 19 residues in the CDR3. The V gene's germline CDR1 is MNHEY and CDR2 SMNVEV (reference sequence). The ends lost 6 bases at V and 0 bases at J; junction bases unmatched: 17. The DNA for the CDR3 is TGTGCCAGCAGCCGTCCTCACGGGAGGCTACAGAGCTCCTACAATGAGCAGTTCTTC. Translated: CASSRPHGRLQSSYNEQFF.

The chain uses TRBV5-6 and TRBJ2-5, with D unclear. The CDR3 totals 13 residues. V was shortened by 0 bases and J by 1 base, with 4 bases between the two germline ends. Germline V lookup: CDR1 SGHDT, CDR2 YYEEEE. The CDR3 coding sequence is TGTGCCAGCAGCTTGGGGCCCCAAGAGACCCAGTACTTC. Translated, it gives CASSLGPQETQYF.

The V call is TRBV18, the J call TRBJ2-1; 7 bases line up with TRBD1. Unmatched junction bases numbered 5, after V lost 3 bases and J lost 6 bases. The CDR3 length is 14 residues. Germline V gives CDR1 KGHSH, CDR2 LQKENI. The CDR3 DNA sequence: TGTGCCAGCTCACCGAGACAGGGATTCAATGAGCAGTTCTTC. It translates to CASSPRQGFNEQFF.

CDR3 DNA: TGTGCCAGCAGCCCGTACCGGGACAGGTCCTACGAGCAGTACTTC. Translated: CASSPYRDRSYEQYF. The genes are TRBV7-2 and TRBJ2-7, with TRBD1 matching over 8 bases. The CDR3 runs 15 residues. Trimming cost V 5 bases and J 1 base; bases outside gene matches: 7. Germline V lookup: CDR1 SGHTA, CDR2 FQGNSA.

The J gene is TRBJ2-4, the V gene TRBV11-1, with TRBD1 matching 7 bases. The V and J ends lost 4 bases and 3 bases, in that order; junction bases with no gene match: 9. The CDR3 loop spans 16 amino acids. CDR1 is SGHAT and CDR2 is FQDESV in the germline V gene (reference sequence). The CDR3 is CASSWGQFSDKNIQYF. CDR3 in DNA: TGTGCCAGCAGCTGGGGACAGTTCAGCGACAAAAACATTCAGTACTTC. Filled out from reference TRBV11-1 and TRBJ2-4, the complete variable domain reads EAEVAQSPRYKITEKSQAVAFWCDPISGHATLYWYRQILGQGPELLVQFQDESVVDDSQLPKDRFSAERLKGVDSTLKIQPAELGDSAMYLCASSWGQFSDKNIQYFGAGTRLSVL.

The rearrangement links TRBV4-1 to TRBJ2-3; a possible D gene is TRBD2 (5 bases). This CDR3 comprises 10 residues. Trimming shortened V by 8 bases and J by 10 bases, and 10 bases separated the two germline ends. Germline lookup yields CDR1 MGHRA and CDR2 YSYEKL. CDR3 in amino acids: CASGLAPQYF. CDR3 bases: TGCGCCAGCGGGCTAGCTCCGCAGTATTTT.

This clone came up a few times. The CDR3 DNA follows: TGTGCCAGCAGCAAGGCTTATAGCAATCAGCCCCAGCATTTT. This sequence encodes CASSKAYSNQPQHF. The chain has TRBV21-1 and TRBJ1-5; whether TRBD1, the table's D call, matches the DNA was not checked. TRBV21-1 is reported as a pseudogene. There are 14 residues in the CDR3.

The V gene is TRBV6-4, the J gene TRBJ2-2, with 9 bases fitting TRBD1. Looked up from germline, CDR1 is MRHNA and CDR2 is SNTAGT. The CDR3 spans 16 residues. V trimming: 7 bases; J trimming: 0 bases; junction bases outside the gene matches: 6. The CDR3 reads CASIWDRASNTGELFF. The CDR3 DNA follows: TGTGCCAGCATATGGGACAGGGCCTCGAACACCGGGGAGCTGTTTTTT.

This clone came up a few times. The gene calls are TRBV25-1 and TRBJ2-7; TRBD1 agrees at 8 bases. V shed 3 bases and J 3 bases; nucleotides not matched to a gene: 4. CDR1 is MGHDK and CDR2 is SYGVNS in the germline V gene. The CDR3 runs to 14 residues. CDR3 residues: CASSDQGAFYEQYF. The CDR3 DNA reads TGTGCCAGCAGTGATCAGGGGGCCTTCTACGAGCAGTACTTC.

The rearrangement joins TRBV11-2 to TRBJ2-6; D possibly corresponds to TRBD2 (5 bases). The CDR3 runs to 15 residues. V shed 0 bases and J shed 2 bases, with 5 bases lying between them. The germline CDR1 and CDR2 sequences are SGHAT and FQNNGV. This chain's CDR3 is CASSLDGTGANVLTF. For the CDR3, the DNA is TGTGCCAGCAGCTTAGACGGGACTGGGGCCAACGTCCTGACTTTC. The whole variable domain, filled in from reference TRBV11-2 and TRBJ2-6, reads EAGVAQSPRYKIIEKRQSVAFWCNPISGHATLYWYQQILGQGPKLLIQFQNNGVVDDSQLPKDRFSAERLKGVDSTLKIQPAKLEDSAVYLCASSLDGTGANVLTFGAGSRLTVL.

This sequence joins TRBV27 and TRBJ1-2; 7 bases are shared with TRBD1. J lost 2 bases, V lost 2 bases, and 5 bases had no gene match. The germline V gene encodes CDR1 MNHEY and CDR2 SMNVEV (reference sequence). The CDR3 length is 15 residues. CDR3 bases: TGTGCCAGCAGTTTAGAGGGCAGGGGGAACTATGGCTACACCTTC. Its protein product is CASSLEGRGNYGYTF.